The next 21 T cell receptor beta chains were all read from a single sample in a study of T-cell memory formation after mild COVID-19. MiXCR, applied by TCRdb to the 5' RACE reads, yields one record per CDR3 protein. This sample has roughly 600,000 distinct CDR3 sequences, with about 20% found just once. Sequenced sample: PBMCs or a T cell subset sorted from them (not recorded which). These receptors were obtained from an adult woman who had mild COVID-19 (a few samples of this study predate the infection). Cell type and time point are not known.

The V and J genes are TRBV2 and TRBJ2-2; 7 nucleotides align to TRBD2. Germline V gene data show CDR1 as SNHLY and CDR2 as FYNNEI. J gave up 2 bases and V 6 bases, and 3 bases lay outside the gene matches. The CDR3 covers 14 residues. The CDR3: CASSTSVNTGELFF. CDR3 nucleotide sequence: TGTGCCAGCAGCACTAGCGTAAACACCGGGGAGCTGTTTTTT.

This clonotype was found once. The chain employs TRBV20-1 and TRBJ2-4; no clear D. The CDR3 length is 14 residues. Trimming shortened V by 2 bases and J by 1 base, and 9 bases separated the two germline ends. The germline CDR1 and CDR2 sequences are DFQATT and SNEGSKA (reference sequence). The CDR3 here is CSARPGPAKNIQYF. DNA of the CDR3: TGCAGTGCTAGACCCGGGCCCGCCAAAAACATTCAGTACTTC.

Concerning this clonotype itself: The junction and the germline gene differ at one end; a read error may be behind it. The chain couples TRBV7-9 to TRBJ2-5, with 8 bases aligning to TRBD2. The CDR3 consists of 12 residues. CDR1 is SEHNR and CDR2 is FQNEAQ in the germline V gene (reference sequence). This CDR3 reads CASSGFSGIIQF. The CDR3 DNA is TGTGCCAGCAGCGGTTTTAGCGGGATAATACAATTC.

This clonotype occurred a few times. The chain has TRBV5-6 and TRBJ2-3; D is unresolved. V dropped 4 bases and J dropped 7 bases, with 16 bases sitting between them. The CDR3 has 14 amino acids. Germline V gene data show CDR1 as SGHDT and CDR2 as YYEEEE. As DNA, the CDR3 is TGTGCCAGCAGCCACGCCGGATTTTTAAATACGCAGTATTTT. Translated: CASSHAGFLNTQYF.

This sequence joins TRBV7-9 and TRBJ1-2; 10 bases align to TRBD1. This CDR3 is 14 amino acids long. CDR1 and CDR2 from the germline V gene are SEHNR and FQNEAQ (reference sequence). V dropped 11 bases and J dropped 5; count of bases not matched to a gene: 11. The CDR3 loop reads CALTGTGVWYGYTF. The CDR3 bases are TGTGCCCTAACCGGGACAGGGGTCTGGTATGGCTACACCTTC.

This clonotype was observed many times. V gene TRBV7-9 combines with J gene TRBJ2-1; no reliable D call. CDR1 SEHNR and CDR2 FQNEAQ come from the germline V gene (reference sequence). This CDR3 spans 12 amino acids. With 10 bases removed from V and 0 bases from J, the gap between germline ends came to 7 bases. The CDR3 sequence is CAISSSYNEQFF. The CDR3 coding sequence is TGTGCCATATCTAGCTCCTACAATGAGCAGTTCTTC.

This clonotype appeared once. The chain links TRBV12-3 or TRBV12-4 to TRBJ2-1; possibly TRBD2 for D (5 bases). This CDR3 region has 12 residues. V shed 10 bases and J shed 9 bases, with 16 bases lying between them. The CDR3 sequence is CATNGEEGEQFF. CDR3 DNA: TGTGCCACCAACGGGGAAGAGGGTGAGCAGTTCTTC.

This chain uses TRBV4-3 with TRBJ1-5, with 9 bases matching TRBD1. CDR3 length: 17 residues. The V and J ends lost 0 bases and 7 bases, in that order; junction bases with no gene match: 10. Per the germline V gene, CDR1 is LGHNA and CDR2 is YSLEER. The CDR3 protein is CASSQEPMGQGKQPQHF. For the CDR3, the DNA is TGCGCCAGCAGCCAAGAACCTATGGGACAGGGTAAGCAGCCCCAGCATTTT.

This clonotype appeared a few times. The rearrangement joins TRBV5-1 to TRBJ2-1; 8 nucleotides agree with TRBD2. In germline, CDR1 is SGHRS, CDR2 YFSETQ. Losses at the gene ends were 2 bases for V and 12 bases for J; bases not matched to a gene: 7. CDR3 length equals 13 residues. CDR3 DNA: TGCGCCAGCAGCTTTAGCGGGGAGCTGTTGCAGTTCTTC. Translation: CASSFSGELLQFF.

V and J are TRBV28 and TRBJ2-1; TRBD1 aligns across 11 bases. Germline CDR1 MDHEN, CDR2 SYDVKM. This CDR3 is built from 14 residues. V trimming: 6 bases; J trimming: 7 bases; junction bases outside the gene matches: 5. CDR3 nucleotides: TGTGCCAGCAGGAGGACAGGGGGCATGAATGAGCAGTTCTTC. As protein: CASRRTGGMNEQFF.

A few counts support this clonotype. V and J are TRBV4-2 and TRBJ2-7; 9 nucleotides align to TRBD2. The V and J ends lost 1 base and 5 bases, in that order; junction bases with no gene match: 6. From germline, CDR1 is LGHNA and CDR2 YNFKEQ. This CDR3 is built from 15 residues. The CDR3 DNA follows: TGTGCCAGCAGCCAAGCAGCGGGAGGTAGCCACGAGCAGTACTTC. Protein sequence: CASSQAAGGSHEQYF.

This clonotype has just a few counts. The rearrangement links TRBV11-2 to TRBJ2-5; 7 nucleotides match TRBD1. Germline V lookup: CDR1 SGHAT, CDR2 FQNNGV. J lost 0 bases, V lost 0 bases, and 4 bases had no gene match. The CDR3 contains 16 residues. CDR3 in amino acids: CASSLEARGYQETQYF. Written as DNA, the CDR3 is TGTGCCAGCAGCTTAGAGGCCAGGGGGTACCAAGAGACCCAGTACTTC.

This clonotype was seen a few times. The rearrangement uses TRBV12-3 or TRBV12-4 and TRBJ1-2; TRBD1 matches 7 bases. The CDR3 has 12 amino acids. The trim removed 6 bases at V and 4 bases at J, leaving 2 bases unmatched. This chain's CDR3 is CASRGGGYGYTF. The CDR3 nucleotides read TGTGCCAGCAGAGGGGGCGGCTATGGCTACACCTTC.

The J gene is TRBJ1-2, the V gene TRBV9; TRBD1 agrees at 8 bases. The CDR3 is 16 residues long. Germline V lookup: CDR1 SGDLS, CDR2 YYNGEE. V trimming: 4 bases; J trimming: 4 bases; junction bases outside the gene matches: 12. This CDR3 reads CASSPRTGPYFYGYTF. The DNA for the CDR3 is TGTGCCAGCAGCCCGAGGACAGGGCCCTACTTCTATGGCTACACCTTC.

This sequence joins TRBV18 and TRBJ1-5; TRBD1 is a possible D gene (6 bases). V gave up 3 bases and J gave up 6 bases, with 9 bases separating them. This CDR3 is 13 amino acids long. Germline values: CDR1 KGHSH, CDR2 LQKENI. The CDR3 nucleotides are TGTGCCAGCTCACCGGGGGGCGGTCAGCCCCAGCATTTT. Amino acids: CASSPGGGQPQHF.

This clonotype appeared a few times. The genes are TRBV7-9 and TRBJ1-1; D gene uncertain. Between the trimmed V and J ends, which lost 0 bases and 12 bases, there was a span of 26 bases. This CDR3 spans 17 amino acids. Germline V CDR1 and CDR2: SEHNR, FQNEAQ (reference sequence). CDR3 DNA sequence: TGTGCCAGCAGCTTAGCGACGGTTCCAAGTTCAGTGGTGTCTACTTTCTTT. This translates into CASSLATVPSSVVSTFF.

The rearrangement uses TRBV15 and TRBJ2-7; tentatively, D is TRBD1 or TRBD2 (5 bases each). This CDR3 has 14 amino acids. Germline-derived CDR1 and CDR2 are LNHNV and YYDKDF (reference sequence). V shed 4 bases and J shed 6 bases, with 16 bases lying between them. The chain's CDR3 is CATSKRQNRGEQYF. CDR3 DNA sequence: TGTGCCACCAGCAAGCGACAGAACCGGGGCGAGCAGTACTTC.

The gene calls are TRBV12-3 or TRBV12-4 and TRBJ2-1; 12 nucleotides match TRBD2. The CDR3 consists of 16 residues. V was clipped by 5 bases and J by 8 bases; unmatched bases: 10. CDR3 nucleotide sequence: TGTGCCAGCAGTCGCACGACTAGCGGGAGACCTCATGAGCAGTTCTTC. This encodes CASSRTTSGRPHEQFF.

This chain joins TRBV2 and TRBJ2-2; D gene ambiguous. CDR3 size: 13 residues. The V end was cut by 6 bases, the J end by 5 bases, with 10 bases between. CDR1 is SNHLY and CDR2 is FYNNEI in the germline V gene. The CDR3: CASSVTDTGELFF. The DNA of the CDR3 is TGTGCCAGCAGCGTCACAGATACCGGGGAGCTGTTTTTT.

The chain uses TRBV14 and TRBJ2-1; 9 bases agree with TRBD2. This CDR3 region has 15 residues. Trimming cost V 7 bases and J 6 bases; bases outside gene matches: 10. CDR1 is SGHDN and CDR2 is FVKESK in the germline V gene. The CDR3 spells CASTEGIAGVNEQFF. For the CDR3, the DNA is TGTGCCAGCACTGAAGGAATAGCGGGAGTCAATGAGCAGTTCTTC.

Only a few counts were recorded for this clonotype. The gene calls are TRBV12-3 or TRBV12-4 and TRBJ2-1, with TRBD2 matching over 9 bases. The CDR3 is 14 residues long. J was trimmed by 9 bases and V by 5 bases; bases with no gene match: 8. CDR3 sequence (DNA): TGTGCCAGCAGTCCATCTAGCGGGACGGGTGAGCAGTTCTTC. It codes for CASSPSSGTGEQFF.